Listed below are T cell receptor beta chains from one sample, sequenced in a study of cytotoxic CD8 clonotypes in ibrutinib-treated CLL. Sequenced by immunoSEQ multiplex PCR; TCRdb stores in-frame clones only, minus some. The repertoire has roughly 250,000 clones, under 80% of them found once; the top ten carry over 15%. Specimen: PBMCs, collected after 24 months of ibrutinib treatment. The receptors shown here come from a human donor with chronic lymphocytic leukemia. Each CDR3 is given with its conserved first and last residue. The D gene is left open where the match is weak. Not all rows give a size; the values are once, few, many and, for expanded clones, a class.

length,V,J,size,D,CDR3,DNA
15,TRBV5-4,TRBJ2-2,-,TRBD2,CASSPGLAGAGELFF,TGTGCCAGCAGCCCGGGGCTAGCGGGAGCCGGGGAGCTGTTTTTT
11,TRBV5-8,TRBJ2-3,-,-,CASSIRDTQYF,TGTGCCAGCAGTATCAGAGATACGCAGTATTTT
13,TRBV30,TRBJ2-2,-,-,CAWSARNTGELFF,TGTGCCTGGAGTGCCCGGAACACCGGGGAGCTGTTTTTT
15,TRBV18,TRBJ2-1,once,TRBD2,CASSPGLAGYNEQFF,TGTGCCAGCTCACCGGGACTAGCGGGCTACAATGAGCAGTTCTTC
14,TRBV11-2,TRBJ2-5,-,-,CASTNSRAPGTQYF,TGTGCCAGCACCAATAGCAGGGCCCCAGGGACCCAGTACTTC
13,TRBV28,TRBJ1-3,-,-,CASIGKSGNTIYF,TGTGCCAGCATCGGTAAATCTGGAAACACCATATATTTT
16,TRBV5-5,TRBJ2-7,-,TRBD2,CASRPTPGLLLYEQYF,TGTGCCAGCAGACCTACCCCGGGACTACTCTTATACGAGCAGTACTTC
16,TRBV5-1,TRBJ2-6,-,-,CASSWGPLSGANVLTF,TGCGCCAGCAGCTGGGGGCCCCTCTCTGGGGCCAACGTCCTGACTTTC
14,TRBV7-9,TRBJ2-3,few,TRBD2,CASVQAGDSHTQYF,TGTGCCAGCGTACAAGCGGGAGACTCCCATACGCAGTATTTT
15,TRBV28,TRBJ2-5,-,-,CASSFYTELQETQYF,TGTGCCAGCAGTTTCTATACGGAGCTACAAGAGACCCAGTACTTC
16,TRBV5-1,TRBJ1-3,-,-,CASSFQGGAGGNTIYF,TGCGCCAGCAGCTTTCAAGGGGGGGCAGGTGGAAACACCATATATTTT
15,TRBV28,TRBJ2-5,few,TRBD2,CASSSLAGMWETQYF,TGTGCCAGCAGTTCCTTAGCGGGGATGTGGGAGACCCAGTACTTC
17,TRBV5-1,TRBJ2-2,-,-,CASSTGRDHLNTGELFF,TGCGCCAGCAGCACCGGCCGGGACCATTTGAACACCGGGGAGCTGTTTTTT
15,TRBV9,TRBJ2-7,once,-,CASSAYPGTTYEQYF,TGTGCCAGCAGCGCCTATCCGGGAACGACCTACGAGCAGTACTTC
14,TRBV27,TRBJ2-7,-,-,CASGRRDSSYEQYF,TGTGCCAGCGGGCGAAGGGACTCCTCCTACGAGCAGTACTTC
15,TRBV2,TRBJ2-3,-,TRBD1,CASRGQGKSTDTQYF,TGTGCCAGCAGGGGACAGGGGAAATCAACAGATACGCAGTATTTT
11,TRBV28,TRBJ2-7,few,-,CASNSYYEQYF,TGTGCCAGCAATTCATACTACGAGCAGTACTTC
12,TRBV6-1,TRBJ2-7,-,-,CASSEGGYEQYF,TGTGCCAGCAGTGAAGGGGGTTACGAGCAGTACTTC
16,TRBV28,TRBJ1-3,-,TRBD1,CASSLLGTGTGNTIYF,TGTGCCAGCAGTTTATTAGGGACAGGCACGGGAAACACCATATATTTT
14,TRBV11-3,TRBJ2-5,few,TRBD1,CASSQGGQGETQYF,TGTGCCAGCAGCCAAGGGGGACAGGGTGAGACCCAGTACTTC
13,TRBV13,TRBJ1-5,once,-,CASSPDSNQPQHF,TGTGCCAGCAGCCCCGACAGCAATCAGCCCCAGCATTTT
15,TRBV6-6,TRBJ2-2,-,TRBD2,CASRASGTNTGELFF,TGTGCCAGCAGGGCTAGCGGGACCAACACCGGGGAGCTGTTTTTT
15,TRBV19,TRBJ1-6,-,-,CASYDTGAGYSPLHF,TGTGCCAGTTACGACACGGGGGCGGGGTATTCACCCCTCCACTTT
15,TRBV19,TRBJ1-5,-,-,CASRTGIRDNQPQHF,TGTGCCAGTAGAACCGGGATCCGGGACAATCAGCCCCAGCATTTT
13,TRBV7-9,TRBJ1-1,-,-,CASSSAGNTEAFF,TGTGCCAGCAGTTCGGCTGGTAACACTGAAGCTTTCTTT
14,TRBV11-2,TRBJ1-5,once,-,CASSWARSNQPQHF,TGTGCCAGCAGCTGGGCCCGGAGCAATCAGCCCCAGCATTTT
14,TRBV28,TRBJ2-2,once,-,CASSLSGSGGELFF,TGTGCCAGCAGTTTGTCTGGGTCTGGCGGGGAGCTGTTTTTT
16,TRBV9,TRBJ2-5,-,-,CASSVGSGVAGETQYF,TGTGCCAGCAGCGTCGGGTCGGGAGTCGCAGGAGAGACCCAGTACTTC
14,TRBV28,TRBJ2-5,-,-,CASTLSKGRETQYF,TGTGCCAGCACTCTGTCGAAAGGGCGAGAGACCCAGTACTTC
12,TRBV7-9,TRBJ2-4,-,TRBD1,CASSPQGDIQYF,TGTGCCAGCAGCCCACAGGGGGACATTCAGTACTTC
13,TRBV18,TRBJ2-7,few,TRBD1,CASSPWDRDEQYF,TGTGCCAGCTCACCGTGGGACAGGGATGAGCAGTACTTC
13,TRBV19,TRBJ1-1,-,-,CATSGSLRTEAFF,TGTGCCACTTCGGGCAGTCTGCGGACTGAAGCTTTCTTT
13,TRBV28,TRBJ1-4,-,-,CATQGSNREKLFF,TGTGCCACTCAGGGCTCGAATCGGGAAAAACTGTTTTTT
17,TRBV2,TRBJ1-5,-,TRBD1,CASSAGTGNIANQPQHF,TGTGCCAGCAGCGCCGGGACAGGAAATATTGCCAATCAGCCCCAGCATTTT
15,TRBV19,TRBJ2-3,few,TRBD1,CASSSGQGVGDTQYF,TGTGCCAGTAGTAGTGGACAGGGGGTTGGAGATACGCAGTATTTT
13,TRBV2,TRBJ2-7,few,-,CASSEGSAYEQYF,TGTGCCAGCAGCGAGGGGTCTGCCTACGAGCAGTACTTC
15,TRBV7-2,TRBJ2-1,once,-,CASSHRDDSYNEQFF,TGTGCCAGCAGCCATAGGGACGACTCCTACAATGAGCAGTTCTTC
17,TRBV6-1,TRBJ2-5,-,TRBD2,CASSEGFSGSTGETQYF,TGTGCCAGCAGTGAAGGCTTTAGCGGGAGCACGGGGGAGACCCAGTACTTC
14,TRBV27,TRBJ1-4,-,-,CASSFGTGSEKLFF,TGTGCCAGCAGTTTTGGTACAGGGAGCGAAAAACTGTTTTTT
15,TRBV9,TRBJ2-5,-,TRBD1,CASSASTGEGGTQYF,TGTGCCAGCAGCGCAAGTACAGGGGAAGGGGGGACCCAGTACTTC
15,TRBV5-1,TRBJ2-1,-,TRBD1,CASSFIGQVGNEQFF,TGCGCCAGCAGCTTTATCGGACAGGTTGGCAATGAGCAGTTCTTC